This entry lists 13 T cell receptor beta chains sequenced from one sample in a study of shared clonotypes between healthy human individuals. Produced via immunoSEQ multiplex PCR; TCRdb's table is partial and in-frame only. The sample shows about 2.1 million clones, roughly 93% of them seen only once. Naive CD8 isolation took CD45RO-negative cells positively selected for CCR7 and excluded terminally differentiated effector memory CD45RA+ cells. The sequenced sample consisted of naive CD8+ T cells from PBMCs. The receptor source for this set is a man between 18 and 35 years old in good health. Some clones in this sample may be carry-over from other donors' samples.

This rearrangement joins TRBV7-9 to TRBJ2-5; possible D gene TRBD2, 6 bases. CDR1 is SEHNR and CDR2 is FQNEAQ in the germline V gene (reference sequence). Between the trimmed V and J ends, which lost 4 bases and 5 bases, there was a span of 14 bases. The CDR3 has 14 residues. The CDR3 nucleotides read TGTGCCAGCAGCTCTCGGCTAGGGAGGGAGACCCAGTACTTC. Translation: CASSSRLGRETQYF.

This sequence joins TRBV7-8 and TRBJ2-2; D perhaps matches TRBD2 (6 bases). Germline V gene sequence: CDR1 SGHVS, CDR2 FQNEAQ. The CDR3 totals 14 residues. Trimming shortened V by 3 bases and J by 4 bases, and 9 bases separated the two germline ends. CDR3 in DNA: TGTGCCAGCAGCTTCCCGGAGGGCACCGGGGAGCTGTTTTTT. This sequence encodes CASSFPEGTGELFF.

CDR3 in amino acids: CASSEIWQGAGETQYF. DNA for the CDR3: TGCGCCAGCAGTGAAATATGGCAGGGGGCTGGAGAGACCCAGTACTTC. This rearrangement joins TRBV10-2 to TRBJ2-5, with 8 bases fitting TRBD1. The CDR3 has 16 amino acids. The V gene end was trimmed by 3 bases and the J gene end by 4 bases; junction bases not matched to a gene: 10. Looked up from germline, CDR1 is WSHSY and CDR2 is SAAADI.

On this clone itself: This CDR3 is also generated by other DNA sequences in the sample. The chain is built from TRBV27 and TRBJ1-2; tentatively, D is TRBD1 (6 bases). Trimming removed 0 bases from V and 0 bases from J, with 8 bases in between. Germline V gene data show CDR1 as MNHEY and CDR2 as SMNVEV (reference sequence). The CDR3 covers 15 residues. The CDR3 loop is CASSLSGGTNYGYTF. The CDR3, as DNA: TGTGCCAGCAGTTTATCGGGGGGCACTAACTATGGCTACACCTTC.

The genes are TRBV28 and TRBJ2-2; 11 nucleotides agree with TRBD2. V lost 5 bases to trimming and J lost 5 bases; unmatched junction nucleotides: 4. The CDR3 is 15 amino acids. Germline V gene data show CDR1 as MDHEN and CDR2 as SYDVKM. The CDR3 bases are TGTGCCAGCAGTCCCCGACTAGCGGGAACCGGGGAGCTGTTTTTT. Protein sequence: CASSPRLAGTGELFF.

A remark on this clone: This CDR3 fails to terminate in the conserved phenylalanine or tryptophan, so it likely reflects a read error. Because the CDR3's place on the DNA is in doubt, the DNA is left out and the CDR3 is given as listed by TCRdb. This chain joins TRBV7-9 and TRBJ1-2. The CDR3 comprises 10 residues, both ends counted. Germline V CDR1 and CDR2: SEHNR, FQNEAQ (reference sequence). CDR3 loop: CASSLGELRH.

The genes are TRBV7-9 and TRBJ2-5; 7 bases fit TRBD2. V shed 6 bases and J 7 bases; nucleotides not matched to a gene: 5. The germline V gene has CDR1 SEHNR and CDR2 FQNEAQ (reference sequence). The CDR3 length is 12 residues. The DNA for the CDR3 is TGTGCCAGCAGGGCGGGAGTAGCGACCCAGTACTTC. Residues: CASRAGVATQYF.

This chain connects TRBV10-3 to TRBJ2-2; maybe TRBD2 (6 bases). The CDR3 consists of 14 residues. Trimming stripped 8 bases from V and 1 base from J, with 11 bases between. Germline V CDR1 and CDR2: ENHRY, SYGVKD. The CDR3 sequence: CAIEGTLNTGELFF. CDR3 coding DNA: TGTGCCATCGAAGGGACTCTGAACACCGGGGAGCTGTTTTTT.

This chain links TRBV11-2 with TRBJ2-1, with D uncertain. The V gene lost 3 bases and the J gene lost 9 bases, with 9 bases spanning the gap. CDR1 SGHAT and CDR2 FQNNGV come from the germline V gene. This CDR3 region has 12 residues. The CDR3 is CASSLNWAEQFF. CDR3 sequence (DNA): TGTGCCAGCAGCTTGAACTGGGCTGAGCAGTTCTTC.

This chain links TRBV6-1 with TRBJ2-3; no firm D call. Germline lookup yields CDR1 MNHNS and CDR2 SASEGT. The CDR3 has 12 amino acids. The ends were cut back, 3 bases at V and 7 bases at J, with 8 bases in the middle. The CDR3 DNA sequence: TGTGCCAGCAGTGATTCTGTAAATACGCAGTATTTT. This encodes CASSDSVNTQYF.

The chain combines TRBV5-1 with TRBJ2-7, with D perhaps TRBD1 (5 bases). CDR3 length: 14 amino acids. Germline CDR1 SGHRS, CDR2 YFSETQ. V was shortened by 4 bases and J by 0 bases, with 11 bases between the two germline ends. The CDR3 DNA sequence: TGCGCCAGCAGCCCCGGACACTTCTCCTACGAGCAGTACTTC. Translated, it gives CASSPGHFSYEQYF.

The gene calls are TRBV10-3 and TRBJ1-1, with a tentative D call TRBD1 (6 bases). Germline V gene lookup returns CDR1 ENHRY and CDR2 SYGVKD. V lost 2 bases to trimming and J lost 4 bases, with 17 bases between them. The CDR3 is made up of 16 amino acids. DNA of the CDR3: TGTGCCATCAGTGAGCCCGCAGGGGTGGGGGTCACTGAAGCTTTCTTT. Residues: CAISEPAGVGVTEAFF.

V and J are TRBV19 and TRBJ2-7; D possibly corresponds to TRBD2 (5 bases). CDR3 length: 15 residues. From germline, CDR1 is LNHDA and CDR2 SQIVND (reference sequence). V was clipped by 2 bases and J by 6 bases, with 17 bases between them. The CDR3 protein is CASSISEGSPREQYF. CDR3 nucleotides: TGTGCCAGTAGTATAAGTGAGGGTTCCCCTCGCGAGCAGTACTTC. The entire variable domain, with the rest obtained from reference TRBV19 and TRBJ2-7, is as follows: DGGITQSPKYLFRKEGQNVTLSCEQNLNHDAMYWYRQDPGQGLRLIYYSQIVNDFQKGDIAEGYSVSREKKESFPLTVTSAQKNPTAFYLCASSISEGSPREQYFGPGTRLTVT.